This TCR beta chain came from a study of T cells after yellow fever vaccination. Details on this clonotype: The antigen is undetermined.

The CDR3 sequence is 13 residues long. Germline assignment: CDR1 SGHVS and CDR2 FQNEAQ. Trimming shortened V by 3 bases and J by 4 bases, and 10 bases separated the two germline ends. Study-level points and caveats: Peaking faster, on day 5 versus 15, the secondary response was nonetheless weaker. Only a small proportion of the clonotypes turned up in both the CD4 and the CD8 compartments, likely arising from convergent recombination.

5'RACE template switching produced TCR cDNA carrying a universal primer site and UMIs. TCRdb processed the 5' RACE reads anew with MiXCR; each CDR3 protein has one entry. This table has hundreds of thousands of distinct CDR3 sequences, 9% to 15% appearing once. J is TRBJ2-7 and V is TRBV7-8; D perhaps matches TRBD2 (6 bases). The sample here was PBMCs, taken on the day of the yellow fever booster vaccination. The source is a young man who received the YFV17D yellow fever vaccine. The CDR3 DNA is TGTGCCAGCAGCTTTGGGGGGTGGTACGAGCAGTACTTC. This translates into CASSFGGWYEQYF.